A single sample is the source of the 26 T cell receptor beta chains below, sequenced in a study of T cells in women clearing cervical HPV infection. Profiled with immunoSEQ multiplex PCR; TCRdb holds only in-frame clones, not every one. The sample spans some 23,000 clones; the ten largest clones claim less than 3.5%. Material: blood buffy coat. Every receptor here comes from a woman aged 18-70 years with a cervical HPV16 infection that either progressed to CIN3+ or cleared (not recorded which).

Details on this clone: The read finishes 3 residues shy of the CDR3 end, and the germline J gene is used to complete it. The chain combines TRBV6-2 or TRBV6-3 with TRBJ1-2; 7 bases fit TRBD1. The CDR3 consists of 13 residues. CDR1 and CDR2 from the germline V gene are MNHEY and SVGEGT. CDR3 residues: CASSYGGQVGYTF. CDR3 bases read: TGTGCCAGCAGTTACGGAGGACAGGTCGGC.

Incomplete CDR3 DNA: TGCGCCACCCGAGGGACTAGCGGAAGCTCCTACAATGAG. Translated: CATRGTSGSSYNE. The full CDR3 sequence reads CATRGTSGSSYNEQFF. The chain employs TRBV5-1 and TRBJ2-1; 11 bases are shared with TRBD2. The CDR3 end lies 3 residues beyond the end of the read and is filled in from the germline J gene. In germline, CDR1 is SGHRS, CDR2 YFSETQ. V lost 9 bases and J lost 0; bases outside the gene matches: 8. The CDR3 covers 16 residues.

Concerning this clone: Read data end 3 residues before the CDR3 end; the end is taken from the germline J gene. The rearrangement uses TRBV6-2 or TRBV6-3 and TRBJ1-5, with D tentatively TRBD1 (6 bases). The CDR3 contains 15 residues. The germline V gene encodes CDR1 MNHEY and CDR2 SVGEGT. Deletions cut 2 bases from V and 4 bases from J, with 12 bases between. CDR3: CASSYHRDGNQPQHF. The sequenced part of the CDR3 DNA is TGTGCCAGCAGTTACCACAGGGACGGTAATCAGCCC.

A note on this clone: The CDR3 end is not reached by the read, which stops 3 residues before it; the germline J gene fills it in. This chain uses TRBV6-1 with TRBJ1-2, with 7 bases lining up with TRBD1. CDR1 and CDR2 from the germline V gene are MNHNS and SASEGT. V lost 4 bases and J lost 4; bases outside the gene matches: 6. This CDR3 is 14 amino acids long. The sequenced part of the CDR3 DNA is TGTGCCAGCAGTGCCGGGACAGTTTCCTATGGC. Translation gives CASSAGTVSYG. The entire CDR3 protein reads CASSAGTVSYGYTF.

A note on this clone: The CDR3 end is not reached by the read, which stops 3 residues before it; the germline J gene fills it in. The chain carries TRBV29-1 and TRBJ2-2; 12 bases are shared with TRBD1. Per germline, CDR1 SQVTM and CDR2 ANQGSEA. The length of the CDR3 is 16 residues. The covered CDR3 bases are TGCAGCGTTGAACCCCTTAGGGGACAGGGGGCGGAAAAG. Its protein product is CSVEPLRGQGAEK. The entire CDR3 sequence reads CSVEPLRGQGAEKLFF.

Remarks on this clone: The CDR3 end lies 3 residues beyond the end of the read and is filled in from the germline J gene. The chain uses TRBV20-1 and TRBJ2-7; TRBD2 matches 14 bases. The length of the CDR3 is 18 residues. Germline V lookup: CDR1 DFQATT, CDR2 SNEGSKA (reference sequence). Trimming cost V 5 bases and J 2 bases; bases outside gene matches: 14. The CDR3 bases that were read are TGCAGTGCTCCGCCGGGACTAGCGGGAGTTAGGGTCCCCTACGAG. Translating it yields CSAPPGLAGVRVPYE. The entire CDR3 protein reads CSAPPGLAGVRVPYEQYF.

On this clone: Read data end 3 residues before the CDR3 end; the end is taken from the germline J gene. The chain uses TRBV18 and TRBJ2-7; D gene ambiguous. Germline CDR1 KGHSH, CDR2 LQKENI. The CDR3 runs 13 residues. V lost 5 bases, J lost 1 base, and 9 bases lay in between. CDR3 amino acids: CASSAGQSYEQYF. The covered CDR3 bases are TGTGCCAGCTCAGCAGGCCAGTCCTACGAG.

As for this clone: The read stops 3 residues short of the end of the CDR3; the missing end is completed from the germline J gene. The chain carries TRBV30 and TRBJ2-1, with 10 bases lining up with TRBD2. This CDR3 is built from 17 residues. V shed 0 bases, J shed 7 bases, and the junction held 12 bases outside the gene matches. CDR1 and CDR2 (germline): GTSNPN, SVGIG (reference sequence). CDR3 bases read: TGTGCCTGGAGTGTAACCGGGCTAGCGGGAGAAGGGAATGAG. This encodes CAWSVTGLAGEGNE. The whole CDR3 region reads CAWSVTGLAGEGNEQFF.

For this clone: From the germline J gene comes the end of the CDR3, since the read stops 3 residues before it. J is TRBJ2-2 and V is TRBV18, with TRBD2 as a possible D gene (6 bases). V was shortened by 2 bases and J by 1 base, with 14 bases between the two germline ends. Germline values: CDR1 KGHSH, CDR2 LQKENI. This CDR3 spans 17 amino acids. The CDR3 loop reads CASSPSISGQNTGELFF. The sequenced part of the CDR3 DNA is TGTGCCAGCTCACCAAGTATTAGCGGACAGAACACCGGGGAG.

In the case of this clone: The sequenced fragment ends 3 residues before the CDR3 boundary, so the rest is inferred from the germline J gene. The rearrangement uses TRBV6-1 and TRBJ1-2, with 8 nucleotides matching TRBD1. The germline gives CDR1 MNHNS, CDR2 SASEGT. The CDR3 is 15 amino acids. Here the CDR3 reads CASSEPGQVNYDYTF. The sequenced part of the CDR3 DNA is TGTGCCAGCAGTGAGCCGGGACAGGTCAACTACGAC.

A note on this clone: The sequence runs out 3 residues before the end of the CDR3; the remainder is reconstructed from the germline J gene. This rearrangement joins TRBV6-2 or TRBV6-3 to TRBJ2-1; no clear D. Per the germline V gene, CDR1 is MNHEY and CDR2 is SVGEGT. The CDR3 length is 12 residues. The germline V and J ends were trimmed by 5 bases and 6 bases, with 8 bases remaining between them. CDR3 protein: CASSRSANEQFF. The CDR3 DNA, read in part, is TGTGCCAGCAGTAGGAGCGCCAATGAG.

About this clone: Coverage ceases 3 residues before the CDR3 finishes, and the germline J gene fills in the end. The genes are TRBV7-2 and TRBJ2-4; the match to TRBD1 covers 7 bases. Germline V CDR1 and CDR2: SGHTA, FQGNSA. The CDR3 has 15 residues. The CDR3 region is CASSFYLTGEDGQYF. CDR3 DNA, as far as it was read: TGTGCCAGCAGCTTCTACCTCACAGGGGAAGATGGT.

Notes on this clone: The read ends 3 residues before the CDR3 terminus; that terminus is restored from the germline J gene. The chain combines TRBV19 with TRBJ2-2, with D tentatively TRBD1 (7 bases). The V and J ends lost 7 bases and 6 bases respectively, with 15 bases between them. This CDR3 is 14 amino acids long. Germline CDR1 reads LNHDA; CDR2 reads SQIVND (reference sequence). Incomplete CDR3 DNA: TGTGCCAGTACGGAGATCAGGGGGGCCGGGGAG. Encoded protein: CASTEIRGAGE. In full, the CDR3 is CASTEIRGAGELFF.

The covered CDR3 bases are TGTGCCAGCCTCGGTCCAGGGAAGACAGATACG. Protein product: CASLGPGKTDT. The whole CDR3 protein reads CASLGPGKTDTQYF. The gene calls are TRBV2 and TRBJ2-3; TRBD1 is a possible D gene (5 bases). Coverage ceases 3 residues before the CDR3 finishes, and the germline J gene fills in the end. This CDR3 has 14 residues. Trimming pared 8 bases from V and 3 bases from J, leaving 15 bases between. Per the germline V gene, CDR1 is SNHLY and CDR2 is FYNNEI.

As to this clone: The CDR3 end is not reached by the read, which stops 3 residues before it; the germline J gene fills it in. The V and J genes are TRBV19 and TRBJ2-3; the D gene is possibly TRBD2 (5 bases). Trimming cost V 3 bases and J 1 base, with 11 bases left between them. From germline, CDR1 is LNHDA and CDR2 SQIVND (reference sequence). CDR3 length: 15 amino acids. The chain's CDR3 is CASSMSLARTDTQYF. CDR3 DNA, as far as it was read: TGTGCCAGTAGTATGTCCCTAGCCCGCACAGATACG.

The sequenced CDR3 bases are TGTGCCTGGAGTGTACGTCGGGACAGAGCCTACGAC. As protein: CAWSVRRDRAYD. The full CDR3 is CAWSVRRDRAYDYTF. The V call is TRBV30, the J call TRBJ1-2, with 7 positions matching TRBD1. The CDR3 goes on 3 residues after the read ends, and that part is filled in from the germline J gene. The CDR3 loop spans 15 amino acids. CDR1 is GTSNPN and CDR2 is SVGIG in the germline V gene (reference sequence). Complete variable domain (other parts from reference TRBV30 and TRBJ1-2): SQTIHQWPATLVQPVGSPLSLECTVEGTSNPNLYWYRQAAGRGLQLLFYSVGIGQISSEVPQNLSASRPQDRQFILSSKKLLLSDSGFYLCAWSVRRDRAYDYTFGSGTRLTVV.

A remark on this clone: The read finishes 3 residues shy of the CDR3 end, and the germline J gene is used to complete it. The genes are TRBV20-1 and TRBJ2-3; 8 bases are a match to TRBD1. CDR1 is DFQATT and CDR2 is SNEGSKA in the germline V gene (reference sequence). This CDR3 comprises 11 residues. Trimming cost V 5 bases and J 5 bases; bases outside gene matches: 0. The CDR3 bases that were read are TGCAGTGCTGACAGGGGAGATACG. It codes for CSADRGDT. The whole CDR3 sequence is CSADRGDTQYF.

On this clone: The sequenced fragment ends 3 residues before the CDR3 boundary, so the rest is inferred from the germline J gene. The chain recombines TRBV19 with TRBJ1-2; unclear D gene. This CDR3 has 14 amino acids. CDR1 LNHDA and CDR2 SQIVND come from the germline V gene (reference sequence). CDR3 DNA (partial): TGTGCCACCAAACCTATGGGTAGCTCCTACGAC. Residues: CATKPMGSSYD. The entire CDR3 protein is CATKPMGSSYDYTF.

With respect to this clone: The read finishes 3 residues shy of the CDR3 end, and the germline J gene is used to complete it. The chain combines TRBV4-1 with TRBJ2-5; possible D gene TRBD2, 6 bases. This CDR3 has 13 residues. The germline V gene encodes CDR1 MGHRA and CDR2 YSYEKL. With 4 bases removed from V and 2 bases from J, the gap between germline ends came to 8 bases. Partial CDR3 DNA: TGCGCCAGCAGCCCGGGGACTCAAGAGACC. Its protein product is CASSPGTQET. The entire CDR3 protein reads CASSPGTQETQYF.

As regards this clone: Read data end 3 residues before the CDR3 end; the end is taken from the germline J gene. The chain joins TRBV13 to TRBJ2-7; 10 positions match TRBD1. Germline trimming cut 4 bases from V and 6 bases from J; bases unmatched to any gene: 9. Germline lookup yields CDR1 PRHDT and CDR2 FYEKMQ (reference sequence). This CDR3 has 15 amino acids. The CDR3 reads CASSSAGTGVSEQYF. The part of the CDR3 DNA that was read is TGTGCCAGCAGCTCGGCCGGGACAGGGGTCTCCGAG.

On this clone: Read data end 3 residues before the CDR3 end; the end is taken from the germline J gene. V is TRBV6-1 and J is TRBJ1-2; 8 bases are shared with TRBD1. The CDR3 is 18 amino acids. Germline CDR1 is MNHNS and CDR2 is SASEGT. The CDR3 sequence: CASSETPQGGVSTDTYTF. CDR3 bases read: TGTGCCAGCAGTGAAACCCCACAGGGGGGCGTTAGCACAGATACC.

The CDR3 spells CASSSSPVLATETQYF. The CDR3 bases that were read are TGTGCCAGCTCATCCTCACCAGTACTAGCTACGGAGACG. The chain recombines TRBV18 with TRBJ2-3; maybe TRBD2 (6 bases). The observed sequence ends 3 residues before the CDR3 terminus, with the missing tail filled in from the germline J gene. This CDR3 contains 16 residues. The germline V gene encodes CDR1 KGHSH and CDR2 LQKENI.

The sequenced part of the CDR3 DNA is TGCAGTGCAATGGCCGATGGGACTAGCGGCAATGAG. Encoded protein: CSAMADGTSGNE. The whole CDR3 sequence reads CSAMADGTSGNEQFF. The J gene is TRBJ2-1, the V gene TRBV20-1; 11 bases map to TRBD2. The read ends 3 residues shy of where the CDR3 ends; the end is completed using the germline J gene. The ends lost 6 bases at V and 6 bases at J; junction bases unmatched: 10. The CDR3 has 15 residues. The germline V gene has CDR1 DFQATT and CDR2 SNEGSKA (reference sequence).

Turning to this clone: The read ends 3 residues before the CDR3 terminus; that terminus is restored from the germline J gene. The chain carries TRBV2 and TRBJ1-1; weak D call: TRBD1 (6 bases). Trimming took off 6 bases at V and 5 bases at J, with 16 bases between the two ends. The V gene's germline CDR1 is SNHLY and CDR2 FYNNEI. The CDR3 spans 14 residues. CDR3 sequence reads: CASSRMGGRTEAFF. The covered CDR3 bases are TGTGCCAGCAGCCGAATGGGGGGGCGGACTGAA. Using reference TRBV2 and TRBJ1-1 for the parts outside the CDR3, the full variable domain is EPEVTQTPSHQVTQMGQEVILRCVPISNHLYFYWYRQILGQKVEFLVSFYNNEISEKSEIFDDQFSVERPDGSNFTLKIRSTKLEDSAMYFCASSRMGGRTEAFFGQGTRLTVV.

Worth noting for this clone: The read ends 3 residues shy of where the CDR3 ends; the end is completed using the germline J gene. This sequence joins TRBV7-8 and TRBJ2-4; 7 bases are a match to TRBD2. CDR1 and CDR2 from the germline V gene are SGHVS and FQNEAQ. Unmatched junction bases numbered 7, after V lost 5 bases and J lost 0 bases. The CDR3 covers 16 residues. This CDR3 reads CASSLTSVLAKNIQYF. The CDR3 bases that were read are TGTGCCAGCAGCCTCACTAGCGTCCTAGCCAAAAACATT.

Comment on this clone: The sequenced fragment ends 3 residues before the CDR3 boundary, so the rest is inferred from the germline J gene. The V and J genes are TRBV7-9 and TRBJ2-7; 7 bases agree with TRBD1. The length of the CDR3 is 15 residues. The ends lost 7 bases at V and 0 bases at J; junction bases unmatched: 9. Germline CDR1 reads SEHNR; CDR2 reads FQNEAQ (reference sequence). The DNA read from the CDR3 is TGTGCCAGCACGAATGAGGGGGACAGCTCCTACGAG. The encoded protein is CASTNEGDSSYE. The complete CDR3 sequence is CASTNEGDSSYEQYF.